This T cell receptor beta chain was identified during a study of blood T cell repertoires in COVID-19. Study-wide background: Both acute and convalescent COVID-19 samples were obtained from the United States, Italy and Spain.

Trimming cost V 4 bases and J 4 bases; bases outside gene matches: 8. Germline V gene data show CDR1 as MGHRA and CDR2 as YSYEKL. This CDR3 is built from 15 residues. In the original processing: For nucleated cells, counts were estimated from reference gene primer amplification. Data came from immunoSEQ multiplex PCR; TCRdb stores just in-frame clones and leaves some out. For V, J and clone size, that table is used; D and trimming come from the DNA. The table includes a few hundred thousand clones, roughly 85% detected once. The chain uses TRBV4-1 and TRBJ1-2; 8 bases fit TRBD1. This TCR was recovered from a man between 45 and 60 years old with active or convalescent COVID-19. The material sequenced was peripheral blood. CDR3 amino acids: CASSPGQGNFYGYTF. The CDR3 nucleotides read TGCGCCAGCAGCCCCGGACAGGGAAACTTCTATGGCTACACCTTC.